This is a list of T cell receptor beta chains from one sample in a study of shared clonotypes between healthy human individuals. Data came from immunoSEQ multiplex PCR; TCRdb stores just in-frame clones and leaves some out. Of under 850,000 clones in the sample, 80% to 95% were seen once. The sequencing sample was made of naive CD8+ T cells sorted from blood. Receptor source: a man aged 25 to 45 in good health. Both conserved end residues are trimmed from each CDR3.

TRBJ2-3 | TRBV21-1 | ASSPNTATQY
TRBJ2-7 | TRBV5-8 | ASSLSSGVSSYEQY
TRBJ2-2 | TRBV9 | ASSVGGGTGELF
TRBJ2-7 | TRBV28 | ASSLRLGDRGPARFYEQY
TRBJ1-3 | TRBV5-1 | ASRSGVGGADSGNTIY
TRBJ1-1 | TRBV10-1 | ASSESRTGSTEAF
TRBJ2-2 | TRBV19 | ASSPWGTVNTGELF
TRBJ2-7 | TRBV7-9 | ASSPQGRYEQY
TRBJ2-7 | TRBV29-1 | SVEGRDEQY
TRBJ1-2 | TRBV9 | ASSGVFGQNGYT
TRBJ2-7 | TRBV30 | AWSAVLRMDRVHEQY
TRBJ2-1 | TRBV7-6 | ASSLVGGLADQYNEQF
TRBJ2-1 | TRBV28 | ASSTPSRGIFDNEQF
TRBJ2-1 | TRBV7-6 | ASSLVAGTRPLQGEQF
TRBJ1-5 | TRBV30 | AWSQYTGGNQPQH
TRBJ2-7 | TRBV5-8 | ASSPTGLELYEQY
TRBJ1-2 | TRBV5-6 | ASSSQRIYGYT
TRBJ2-7 | TRBV30 | ALDRGYYGEQY
TRBJ2-7 | TRBV2 | ASSEGNSRSEQY
TRBJ1-5 | TRBV2 | ASSEWGNQPQH